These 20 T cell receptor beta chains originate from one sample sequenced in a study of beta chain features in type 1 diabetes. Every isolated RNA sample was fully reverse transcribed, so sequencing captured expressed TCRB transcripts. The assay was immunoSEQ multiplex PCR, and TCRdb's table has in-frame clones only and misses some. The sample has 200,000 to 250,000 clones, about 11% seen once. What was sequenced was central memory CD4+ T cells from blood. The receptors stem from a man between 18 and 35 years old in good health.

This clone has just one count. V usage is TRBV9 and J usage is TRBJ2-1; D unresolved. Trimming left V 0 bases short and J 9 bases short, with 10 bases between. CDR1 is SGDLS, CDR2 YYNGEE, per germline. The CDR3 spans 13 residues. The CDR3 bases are TGTGCCAGCAGCGTAGAGGCAGGTACTGAGCAGTTCTTC. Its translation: CASSVEAGTEQFF.

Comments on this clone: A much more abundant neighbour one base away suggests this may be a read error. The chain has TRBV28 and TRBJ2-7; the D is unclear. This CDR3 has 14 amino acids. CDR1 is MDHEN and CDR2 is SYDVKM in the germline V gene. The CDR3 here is CARSRSGRAYEQYF. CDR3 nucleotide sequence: TGTGCCCGCAGTCGATCGGGCCGGGCCTACGAGCAGTACTTC. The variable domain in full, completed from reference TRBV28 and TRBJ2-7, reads DVKVTQSSRYLVKRTGEKVFLECVQDMDHENMFWYRQDPGLGLRLIYFSYDVKMKEKGDIPEGYSVSREKKERFSLILESASTNQTSMYLCARSRSGRAYEQYFGPGTRLTVT.

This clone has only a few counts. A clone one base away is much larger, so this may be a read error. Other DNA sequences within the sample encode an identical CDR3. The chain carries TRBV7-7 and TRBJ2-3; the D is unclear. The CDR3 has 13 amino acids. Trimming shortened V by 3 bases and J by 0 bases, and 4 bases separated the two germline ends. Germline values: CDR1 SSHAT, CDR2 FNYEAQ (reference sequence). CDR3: CASSLDSTDTQYF. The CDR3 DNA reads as TGTGCCAGCAGCTTGGACAGCACAGATACGCAGTATTTT.

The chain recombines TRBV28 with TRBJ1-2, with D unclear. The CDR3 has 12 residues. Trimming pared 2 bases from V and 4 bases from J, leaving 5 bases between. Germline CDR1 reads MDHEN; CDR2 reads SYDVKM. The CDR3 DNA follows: TGTGCCAGCAGTTTAGTAGGCTATGGCTACACCTTC. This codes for CASSLVGYGYTF.

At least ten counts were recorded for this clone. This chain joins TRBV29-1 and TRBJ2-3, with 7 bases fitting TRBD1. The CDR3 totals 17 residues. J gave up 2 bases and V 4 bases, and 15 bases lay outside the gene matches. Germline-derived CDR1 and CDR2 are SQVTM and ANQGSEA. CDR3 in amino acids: CSVAPRNRDSATDTQYF. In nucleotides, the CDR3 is TGCAGCGTTGCACCACGCAATAGGGACAGTGCCACAGATACGCAGTATTTT.

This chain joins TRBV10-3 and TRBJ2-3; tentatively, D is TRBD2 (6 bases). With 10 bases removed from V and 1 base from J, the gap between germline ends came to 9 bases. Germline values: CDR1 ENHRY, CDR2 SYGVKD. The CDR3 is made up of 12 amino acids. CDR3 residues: CATSGGTDTQYF. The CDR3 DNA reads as TGTGCCACCTCGGGGGGCACAGATACGCAGTATTTT.

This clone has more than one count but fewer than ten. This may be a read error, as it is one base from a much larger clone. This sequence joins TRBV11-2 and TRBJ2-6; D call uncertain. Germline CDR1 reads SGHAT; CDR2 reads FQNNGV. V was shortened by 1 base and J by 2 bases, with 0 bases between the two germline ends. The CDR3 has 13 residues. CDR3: CASSLAGANVLTF. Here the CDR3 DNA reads TGTGCCAGCAGCTTAGCTGGGGCCAACGTCCTGACTTTC.

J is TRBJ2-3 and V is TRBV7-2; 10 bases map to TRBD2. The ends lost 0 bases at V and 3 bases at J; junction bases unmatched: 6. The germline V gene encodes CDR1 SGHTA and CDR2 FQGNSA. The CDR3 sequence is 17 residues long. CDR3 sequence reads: CASSLAGSGRRTDTQYF. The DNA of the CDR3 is TGTGCCAGCAGCTTAGCAGGTAGCGGGAGGCGAACAGATACGCAGTATTTT.

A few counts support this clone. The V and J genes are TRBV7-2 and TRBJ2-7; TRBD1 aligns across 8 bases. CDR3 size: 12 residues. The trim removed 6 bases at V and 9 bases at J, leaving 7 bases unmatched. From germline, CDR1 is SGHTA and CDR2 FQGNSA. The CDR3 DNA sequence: TGTGCCAGCAGGTCACAGGGGACAGGGCAGTACTTC. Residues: CASRSQGTGQYF.

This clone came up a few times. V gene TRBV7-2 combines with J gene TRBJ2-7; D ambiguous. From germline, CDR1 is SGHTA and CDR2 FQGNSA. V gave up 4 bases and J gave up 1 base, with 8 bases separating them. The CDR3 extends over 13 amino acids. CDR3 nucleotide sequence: TGTGCCAGCAGCTGGCAGGTATCCTACGAGCAGTACTTC. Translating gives CASSWQVSYEQYF.

CDR3 DNA: TGTGCCATCAGTGAGACTAGCGGTGAGGATACGCAGTATTTT. It is translated as CAISETSGEDTQYF. This sequence joins TRBV10-3 and TRBJ2-3; 8 nucleotides align to TRBD2. V lost 2 bases and J lost 6; bases outside the gene matches: 4. This CDR3 has 14 residues. CDR1 and CDR2 from the germline V gene are ENHRY and SYGVKD.

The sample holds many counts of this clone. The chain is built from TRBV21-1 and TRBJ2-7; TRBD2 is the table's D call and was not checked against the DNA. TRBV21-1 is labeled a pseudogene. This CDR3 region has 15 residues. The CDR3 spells CASSARTSGSYEQYF. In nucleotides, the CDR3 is TGTGCCAGCAGTGCGAGGACTAGCGGGAGTTACGAGCAGTACTTC.

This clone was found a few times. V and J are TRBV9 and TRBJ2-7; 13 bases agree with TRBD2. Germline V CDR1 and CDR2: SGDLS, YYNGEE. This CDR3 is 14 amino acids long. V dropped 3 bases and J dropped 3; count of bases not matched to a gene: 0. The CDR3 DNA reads TGTGCCAGCAGCGGACTAGCGGGGGGCTACGAGCAGTACTTC. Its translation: CASSGLAGGYEQYF.

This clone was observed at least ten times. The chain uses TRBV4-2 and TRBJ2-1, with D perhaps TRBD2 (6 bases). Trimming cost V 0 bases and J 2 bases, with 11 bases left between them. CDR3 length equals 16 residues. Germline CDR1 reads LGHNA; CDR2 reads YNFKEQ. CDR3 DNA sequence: TGTGCCAGCAGCCAAGAGCCCAGCGGGCCCTACAATGAGCAGTTCTTC. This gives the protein CASSQEPSGPYNEQFF.

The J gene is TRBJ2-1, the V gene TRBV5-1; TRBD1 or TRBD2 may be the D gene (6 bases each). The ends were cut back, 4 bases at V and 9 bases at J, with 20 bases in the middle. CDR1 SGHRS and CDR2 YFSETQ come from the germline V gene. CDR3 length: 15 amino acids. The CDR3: CASSRGAAQQGEQFF. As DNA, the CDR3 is TGCGCCAGCAGCAGGGGGGCCGCTCAACAAGGTGAGCAGTTCTTC.

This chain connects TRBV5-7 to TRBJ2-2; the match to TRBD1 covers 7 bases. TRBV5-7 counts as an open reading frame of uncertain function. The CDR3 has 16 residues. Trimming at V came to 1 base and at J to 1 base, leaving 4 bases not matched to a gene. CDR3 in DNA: TGTGCCAGCAGCTTGTCGTGGACAGGGAACACCGGGGAGCTGTTTTTT. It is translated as CASSLSWTGNTGELFF.

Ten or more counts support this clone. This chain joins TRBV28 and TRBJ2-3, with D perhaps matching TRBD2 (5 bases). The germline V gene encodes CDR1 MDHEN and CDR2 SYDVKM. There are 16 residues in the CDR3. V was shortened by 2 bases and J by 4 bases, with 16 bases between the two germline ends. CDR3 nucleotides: TGTGCCAGCAGTTTAAGCGAGGGAGTAGTTCCAGATACGCAGTATTTT. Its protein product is CASSLSEGVVPDTQYF.

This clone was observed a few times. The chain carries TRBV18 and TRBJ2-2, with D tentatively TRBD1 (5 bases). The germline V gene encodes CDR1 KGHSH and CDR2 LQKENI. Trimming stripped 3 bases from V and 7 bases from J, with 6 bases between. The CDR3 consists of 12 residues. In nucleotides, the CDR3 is TGTGCCAGCTCACCTCAGGGCGGGGAGCTGTTTTTT. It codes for CASSPQGGELFF. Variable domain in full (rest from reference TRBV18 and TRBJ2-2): NAGVMQNPRHLVRRRGQEARLRCSPMKGHSHVYWYRQLPEEGLKFMVYLQKENIIDESGMPKERFSAEFPKEGPSILRIQQVVRGDSAAYFCASSPQGGELFFGEGSRLTVL.

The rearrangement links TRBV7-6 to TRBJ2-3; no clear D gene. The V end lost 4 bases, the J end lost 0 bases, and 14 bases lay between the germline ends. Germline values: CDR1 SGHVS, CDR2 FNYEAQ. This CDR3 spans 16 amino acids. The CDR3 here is CASSSPLPDSTDTQYF. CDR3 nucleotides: TGTGCCAGCAGCTCACCGCTCCCGGACAGCACAGATACGCAGTATTTT.

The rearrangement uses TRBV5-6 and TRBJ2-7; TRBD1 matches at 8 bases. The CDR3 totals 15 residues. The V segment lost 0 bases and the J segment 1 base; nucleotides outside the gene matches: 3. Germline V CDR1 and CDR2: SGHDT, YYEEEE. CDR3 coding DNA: TGTGCCAGCAGCTTGGTGGGACAGGCATCCTACGAGCAGTACTTC. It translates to CASSLVGQASYEQYF.